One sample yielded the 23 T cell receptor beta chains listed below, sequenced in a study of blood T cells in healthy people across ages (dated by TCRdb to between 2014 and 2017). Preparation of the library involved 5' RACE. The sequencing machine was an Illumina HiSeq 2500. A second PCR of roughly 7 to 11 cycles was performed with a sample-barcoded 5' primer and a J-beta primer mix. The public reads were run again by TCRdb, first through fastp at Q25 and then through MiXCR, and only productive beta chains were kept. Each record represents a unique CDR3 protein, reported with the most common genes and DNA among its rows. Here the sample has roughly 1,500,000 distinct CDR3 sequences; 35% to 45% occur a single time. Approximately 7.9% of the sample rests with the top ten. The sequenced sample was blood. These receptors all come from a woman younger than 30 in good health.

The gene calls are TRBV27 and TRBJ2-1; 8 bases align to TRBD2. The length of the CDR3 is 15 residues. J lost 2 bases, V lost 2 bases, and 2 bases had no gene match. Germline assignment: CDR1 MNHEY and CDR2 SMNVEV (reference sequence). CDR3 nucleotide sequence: TGTGCCAGCAGTTTAAAGACTAGCGCCTACAATGAGCAGTTCTTC. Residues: CASSLKTSAYNEQFF.

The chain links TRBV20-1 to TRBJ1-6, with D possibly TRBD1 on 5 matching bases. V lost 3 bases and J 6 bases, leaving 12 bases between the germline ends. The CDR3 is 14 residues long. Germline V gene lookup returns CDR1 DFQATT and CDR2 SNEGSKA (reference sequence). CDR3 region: CSASSGRLNSPLHF. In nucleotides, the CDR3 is TGCAGTGCTAGCTCGGGACGCCTTAATTCACCCCTCCACTTT.

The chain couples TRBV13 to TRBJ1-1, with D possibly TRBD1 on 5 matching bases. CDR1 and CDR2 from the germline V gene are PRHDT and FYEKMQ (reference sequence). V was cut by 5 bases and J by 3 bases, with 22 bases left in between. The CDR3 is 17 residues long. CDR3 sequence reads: CASSRDFQTGVDTEAFF. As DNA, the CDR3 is TGTGCCAGCAGCCGAGACTTTCAGACGGGGGTGGACACTGAAGCTTTCTTT.

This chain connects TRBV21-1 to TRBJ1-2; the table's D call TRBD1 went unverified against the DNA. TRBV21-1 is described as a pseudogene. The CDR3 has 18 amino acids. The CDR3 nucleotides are TGTGCCAGCAGCAAAACGGTCCGGAAGGGAAGGGGACTCTATGGCTACACCTTC. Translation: CASSKTVRKGRGLYGYTF.

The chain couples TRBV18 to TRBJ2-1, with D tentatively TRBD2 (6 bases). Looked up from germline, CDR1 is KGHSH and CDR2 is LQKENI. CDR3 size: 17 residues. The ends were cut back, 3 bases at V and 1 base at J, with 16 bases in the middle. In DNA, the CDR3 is TGTGCCAGCTCACCCTACCGGGACTCAGGATCCTACAATGAGCAGTTCTTC. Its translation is CASSPYRDSGSYNEQFF.

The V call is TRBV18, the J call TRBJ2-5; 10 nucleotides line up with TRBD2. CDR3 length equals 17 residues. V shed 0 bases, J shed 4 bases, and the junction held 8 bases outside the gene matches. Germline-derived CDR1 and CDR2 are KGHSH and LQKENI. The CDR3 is CASSPPGLASPSETQYF. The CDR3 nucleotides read TGTGCCAGCTCACCACCGGGACTAGCGAGTCCTTCAGAGACCCAGTACTTC.

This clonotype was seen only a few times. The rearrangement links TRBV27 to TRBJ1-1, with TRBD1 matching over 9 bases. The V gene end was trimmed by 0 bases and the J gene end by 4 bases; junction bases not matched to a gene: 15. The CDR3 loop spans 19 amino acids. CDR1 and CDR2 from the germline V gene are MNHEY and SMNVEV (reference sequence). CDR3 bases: TGTGCCAGCAGTTTATCCCCGGGACAGGGAGGTATATGGGGCACTGAAGCTTTCTTT. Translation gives CASSLSPGQGGIWGTEAFF.

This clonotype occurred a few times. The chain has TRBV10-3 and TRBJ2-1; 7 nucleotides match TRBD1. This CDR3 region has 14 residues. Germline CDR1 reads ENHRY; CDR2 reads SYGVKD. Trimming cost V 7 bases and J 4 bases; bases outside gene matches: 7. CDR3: CAITGTEAYNEQFF. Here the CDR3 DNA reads TGTGCCATCACCGGGACAGAAGCTTACAATGAGCAGTTCTTC.

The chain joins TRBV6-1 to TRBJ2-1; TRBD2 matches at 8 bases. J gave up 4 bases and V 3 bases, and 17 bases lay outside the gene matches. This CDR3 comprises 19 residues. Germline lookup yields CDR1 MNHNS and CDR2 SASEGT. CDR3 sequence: CASSDLGVAGSYKYNEQFF. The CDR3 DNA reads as TGTGCCAGCAGTGACCTCGGGGTAGCGGGGTCCTATAAATACAATGAGCAGTTCTTC.

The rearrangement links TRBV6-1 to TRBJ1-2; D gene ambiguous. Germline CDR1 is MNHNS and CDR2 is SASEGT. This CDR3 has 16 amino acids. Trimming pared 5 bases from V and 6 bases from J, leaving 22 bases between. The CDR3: CASSSRPGVGTDGYTF. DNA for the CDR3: TGTGCCAGCAGTAGCCGACCTGGGGTGGGTACTGATGGCTACACCTTC.

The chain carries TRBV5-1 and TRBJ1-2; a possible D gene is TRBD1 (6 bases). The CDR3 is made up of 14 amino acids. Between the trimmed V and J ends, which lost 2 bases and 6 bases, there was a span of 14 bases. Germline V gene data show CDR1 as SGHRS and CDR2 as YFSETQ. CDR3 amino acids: CASSFIGTIDGYTF. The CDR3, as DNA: TGCGCCAGCAGCTTCATCGGGACAATAGATGGCTACACCTTC.

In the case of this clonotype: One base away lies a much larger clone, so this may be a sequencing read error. As DNA, the CDR3 is TGTGCCAGCAGTTATGCGGGTGACAGGCAAGAGACCCAGTACTTC. Protein: CASSYAGDRQETQYF. This chain connects TRBV6-5 to TRBJ2-5, with TRBD1 as a possible D gene (6 bases). Trimming shortened V by 3 bases and J by 2 bases, and 13 bases separated the two germline ends. This CDR3 has 15 amino acids. Germline CDR1 and CDR2: MNHEY and SVGAGI.

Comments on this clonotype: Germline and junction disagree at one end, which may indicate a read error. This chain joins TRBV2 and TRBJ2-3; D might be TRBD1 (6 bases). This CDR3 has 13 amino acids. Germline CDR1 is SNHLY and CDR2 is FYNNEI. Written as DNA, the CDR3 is TGTGCCAGCCGTGAAAACAGGGCATATACGCAGTATTTT. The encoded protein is CASRENRAYTQYF. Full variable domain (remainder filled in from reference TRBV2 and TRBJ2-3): EPEVTQTPSHQVTQMGQEVILRCVPISNHLYFYWYRQILGQKVEFLVSFYNNEISEKSEIFDDQFSVERPDGSNFTLKIRSTKLEDSAMYFCASRENRAYTQYFGPGTRLTVL.

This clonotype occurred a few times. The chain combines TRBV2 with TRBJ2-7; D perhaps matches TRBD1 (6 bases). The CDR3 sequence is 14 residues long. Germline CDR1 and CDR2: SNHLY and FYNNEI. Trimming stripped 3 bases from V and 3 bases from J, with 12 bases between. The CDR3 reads CASSESRGHYEQYF. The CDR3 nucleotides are TGTGCCAGCAGTGAGTCCAGGGGTCACTACGAGCAGTACTTC.

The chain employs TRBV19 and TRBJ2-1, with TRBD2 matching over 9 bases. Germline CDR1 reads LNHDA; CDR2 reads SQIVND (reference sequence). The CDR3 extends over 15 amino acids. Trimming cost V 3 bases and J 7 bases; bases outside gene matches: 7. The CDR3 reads CASSMVAGAGNEQFF. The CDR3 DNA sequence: TGTGCCAGTAGTATGGTAGCGGGAGCCGGGAATGAGCAGTTCTTC. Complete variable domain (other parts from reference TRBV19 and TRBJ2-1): DGGITQSPKYLFRKEGQNVTLSCEQNLNHDAMYWYRQDPGQGLRLIYYSQIVNDFQKGDIAEGYSVSREKKESFPLTVTSAQKNPTAFYLCASSMVAGAGNEQFFGPGTRLTVL.

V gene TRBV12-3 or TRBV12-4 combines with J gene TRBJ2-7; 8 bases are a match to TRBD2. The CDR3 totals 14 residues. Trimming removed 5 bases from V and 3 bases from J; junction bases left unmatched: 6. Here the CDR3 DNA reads TGTGCCAGCAGTCATGGGACTAGGAACTACGAGCAGTACTTC. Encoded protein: CASSHGTRNYEQYF.

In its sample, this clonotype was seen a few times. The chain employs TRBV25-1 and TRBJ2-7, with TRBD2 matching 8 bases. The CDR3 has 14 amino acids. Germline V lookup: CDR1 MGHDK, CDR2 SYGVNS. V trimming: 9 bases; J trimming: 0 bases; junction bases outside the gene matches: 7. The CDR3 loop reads CASKAGGFSYEQYF. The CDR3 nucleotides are TGTGCCAGTAAGGCGGGGGGCTTCTCCTACGAGCAGTACTTC.

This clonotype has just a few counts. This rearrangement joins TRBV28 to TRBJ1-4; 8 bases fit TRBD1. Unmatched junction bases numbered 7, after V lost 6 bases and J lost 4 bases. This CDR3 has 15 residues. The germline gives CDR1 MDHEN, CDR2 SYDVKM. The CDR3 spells CASREAGQGNEKLFF. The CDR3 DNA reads TGTGCCAGCAGAGAGGCCGGACAGGGTAATGAAAAACTGTTTTTT.

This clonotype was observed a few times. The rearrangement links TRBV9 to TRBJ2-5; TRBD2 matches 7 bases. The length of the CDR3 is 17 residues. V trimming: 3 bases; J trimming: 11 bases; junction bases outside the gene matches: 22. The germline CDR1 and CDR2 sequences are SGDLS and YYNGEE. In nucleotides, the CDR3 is TGTGCCAGCAGCGAACCCAAACCGGGACTACTTACATATGAGCAGTACTTC. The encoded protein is CASSEPKPGLLTYEQYF.

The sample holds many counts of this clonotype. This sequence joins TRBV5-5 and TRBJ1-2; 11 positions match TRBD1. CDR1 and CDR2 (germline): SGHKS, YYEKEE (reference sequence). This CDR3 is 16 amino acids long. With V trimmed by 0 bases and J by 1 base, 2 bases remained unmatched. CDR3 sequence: CASSLEGQGDNYGYTF. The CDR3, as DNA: TGTGCCAGCAGCTTGGAGGGACAGGGGGATAACTATGGCTACACCTTC. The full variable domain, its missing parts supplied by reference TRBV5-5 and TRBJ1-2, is DAGVTQSPTHLIKTRGQQVTLRCSPISGHKSVSWYQQVLGQGPQFIFQYYEKEERGRGNFPDRFSARQFPNYSSELNVNALLLGDSALYLCASSLEGQGDNYGYTFGSGTRLTVV.

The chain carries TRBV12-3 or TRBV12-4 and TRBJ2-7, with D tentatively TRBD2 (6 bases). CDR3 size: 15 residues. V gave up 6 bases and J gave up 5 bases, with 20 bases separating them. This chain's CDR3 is CASSRGTSLLDEQYF. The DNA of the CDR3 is TGTGCCAGCAGCCGGGGGACTTCCCTTCTGGACGAGCAGTACTTC.

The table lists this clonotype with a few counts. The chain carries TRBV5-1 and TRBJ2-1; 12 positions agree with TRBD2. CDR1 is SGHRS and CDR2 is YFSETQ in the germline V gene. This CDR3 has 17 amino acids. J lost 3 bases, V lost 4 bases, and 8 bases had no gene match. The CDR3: CASSPVLAGGVYNEQFF. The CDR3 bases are TGCGCCAGCAGCCCCGTCCTAGCGGGAGGGGTCTACAATGAGCAGTTCTTC.

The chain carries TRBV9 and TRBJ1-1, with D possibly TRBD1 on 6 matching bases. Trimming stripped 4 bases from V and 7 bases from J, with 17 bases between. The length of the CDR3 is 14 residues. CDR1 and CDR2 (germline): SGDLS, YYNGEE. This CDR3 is CASSRDGGHIEAFF. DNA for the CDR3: TGTGCCAGCAGCCGGGACGGGGGGCATATTGAAGCTTTCTTT.